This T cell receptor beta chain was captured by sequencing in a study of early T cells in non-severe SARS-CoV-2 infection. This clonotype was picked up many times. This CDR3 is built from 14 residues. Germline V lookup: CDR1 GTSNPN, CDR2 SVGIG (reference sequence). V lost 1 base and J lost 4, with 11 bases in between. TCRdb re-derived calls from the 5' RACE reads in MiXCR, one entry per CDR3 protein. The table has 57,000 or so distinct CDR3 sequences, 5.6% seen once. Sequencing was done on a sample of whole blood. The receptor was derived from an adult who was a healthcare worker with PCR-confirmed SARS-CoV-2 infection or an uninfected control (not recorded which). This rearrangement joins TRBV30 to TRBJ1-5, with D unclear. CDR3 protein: CAWSGIGGNQPQHF. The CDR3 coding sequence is TGTGCCTGGAGTGGGATTGGAGGGAATCAGCCCCAGCATTTT.